The 17 T cell receptor beta chains listed next were all sequenced from one sample in a study of T cells in Graves' hyperthyroidism and ophthalmopathy. Regions amplified from RNA transcripts were the TCR beta CDR3 regions. The study used the HTBI primer set for a first-round RT-PCR of the TCR CDR3. TCRdb re-called the multiplex PCR reads with MiXCR, one entry per CDR3 protein. The table records approximately 600,000 distinct CDR3 sequences, less than 25% of them present only once. Sequenced sample: blood. These receptors were obtained from a man aged 30 to 39 with Graves' ophthalmopathy.

This clonotype was seen at least ten times. The V call is TRBV28, the J call TRBJ1-2; TRBD1 matches 7 bases. The CDR3 runs 14 residues. Germline V gene lookup returns CDR1 MDHEN and CDR2 SYDVKM. V shed 6 bases and J 6 bases; nucleotides not matched to a gene: 10. CDR3 nucleotide sequence: TGTGCCAGCAGCCCTGACAGGGATGATCATGGCTACACCTTC. It encodes CASSPDRDDHGYTF.

V is TRBV20-1 and J is TRBJ2-2; possible D gene TRBD2, 5 bases. The ends were cut back, 2 bases at V and 7 bases at J, with 11 bases in the middle. Germline CDR1 and CDR2: DFQATT and SNEGSKA (reference sequence). The CDR3 has 13 residues. The CDR3 spells CSARQERFGELFF. In DNA, the CDR3 is TGCAGTGCTAGACAGGAGCGGTTCGGGGAGCTGTTTTTT.

The sample holds many counts of this clonotype. The chain recombines TRBV24-1 with TRBJ1-5; perhaps TRBD1 as D (5 bases). V lost 1 base and J lost 0, with 9 bases in between. This CDR3 is 16 amino acids long. The germline V gene encodes CDR1 KGHDR and CDR2 SFDVKD. The CDR3 DNA reads as TGTGCCACCAGTGATTTTTCCAGGGATAGCAATCAGCCCCAGCATTTT. It yields the protein CATSDFSRDSNQPQHF.

V gene TRBV18 combines with J gene TRBJ2-7, with a tentative D call TRBD2 (5 bases). V was trimmed by 4 bases and J by 1 base, leaving 11 bases between them. This CDR3 has 14 amino acids. The germline CDR1 and CDR2 sequences are KGHSH and LQKENI. CDR3: CASSREFVSYEQYF. The CDR3 nucleotides read TGTGCCAGCTCACGGGAGTTTGTATCCTACGAGCAGTACTTC.

J is TRBJ2-3 and V is TRBV7-3; 11 positions agree with TRBD2. The germline V gene encodes CDR1 SGHTA and CDR2 FQGTGA. V shed 4 bases, J shed 2 bases, and the junction held 5 bases outside the gene matches. This CDR3 contains 16 residues. In DNA, the CDR3 is TGTGCCAGCAGCTCTGGACTAGCGGGTCCCACAGATACGCAGTATTTT. It specifies CASSSGLAGPTDTQYF.

This clonotype was counted at least ten times. V usage is TRBV11-2 and J usage is TRBJ1-4, with D tentatively TRBD1 (5 bases). Per the germline V gene, CDR1 is SGHAT and CDR2 is FQNNGV. This CDR3 has 16 amino acids. Trimming shortened V by 1 base and J by 8 bases, and 17 bases separated the two germline ends. The CDR3 loop reads CASSLGSIQGGEKLFF. CDR3 nucleotide sequence: TGTGCCAGCAGCTTAGGTTCCATCCAGGGCGGAGAAAAACTGTTTTTT.

A few counts support this clonotype. The chain has TRBV20-1 and TRBJ1-4; D uncertain. Germline V gene data show CDR1 as DFQATT and CDR2 as SNEGSKA (reference sequence). This CDR3 contains 14 residues. V was pared by 5 bases and J by 8 bases, with 18 bases between. CDR3 region: CSAGTLKGNEKLFF. The CDR3, as DNA: TGCAGTGCTGGAACCTTGAAAGGGAACGAAAAACTGTTTTTT.

This clonotype was detected many times. V is TRBV5-5 and J is TRBJ1-1; D unclear. The CDR3 is 15 residues long. Germline assignment: CDR1 SGHKS and CDR2 YYEKEE (reference sequence). With 4 bases removed from V and 1 base from J, the gap between germline ends came to 14 bases. The CDR3 reads CASSPQLAPNTEAFF. The CDR3 nucleotides are TGTGCCAGCAGCCCACAGTTAGCCCCGAACACTGAAGCTTTCTTT.

In its sample, this clonotype was seen a few times. The chain recombines TRBV6-1 with TRBJ2-3; unclear D gene. Germline loops: CDR1 MNHNS, CDR2 SASEGT. This CDR3 spans 12 amino acids. V lost 5 bases to trimming and J lost 5 bases, with 8 bases between them. The CDR3 DNA is TGTGCCAGCAGTTTCACGATAGATACGCAGTATTTT. Translation: CASSFTIDTQYF.

This clonotype was counted at least ten times. The gene calls are TRBV11-2 and TRBJ2-5, with D possibly TRBD2 on 6 matching bases. The CDR3 is 15 amino acids. Trimming took 1 base from V and 5 from J, leaving 14 bases between them. The germline CDR1 and CDR2 sequences are SGHAT and FQNNGV. The CDR3 DNA sequence: TGTGCCAGCAGCTTAGCAGGCGCGGAGGGGGAGACCCAGTACTTC. Its translation is CASSLAGAEGETQYF.

This clonotype was found a few times. The chain employs TRBV30 and TRBJ2-5; D might be TRBD2 (5 bases). Germline V lookup: CDR1 GTSNPN, CDR2 SVGIG (reference sequence). V was cut by 3 bases and J by 5 bases, with 16 bases left in between. The CDR3 contains 14 residues. CDR3 sequence (DNA): TGTGCCTGGAGGAGCGGACGCGATTGGGAGACCCAGTACTTC. The encoded protein is CAWRSGRDWETQYF.

This chain uses TRBV20-1 with TRBJ2-3; 9 bases map to TRBD2. This CDR3 spans 15 amino acids. The germline V gene encodes CDR1 DFQATT and CDR2 SNEGSKA (reference sequence). The V and J ends lost 3 bases and 4 bases, in that order; junction bases with no gene match: 8. CDR3 sequence: CSARGTGGRADTQYF. The CDR3 region has the DNA TGCAGTGCTAGGGGGACTGGCGGGAGGGCAGATACGCAGTATTTT.

The chain couples TRBV28 to TRBJ2-5, with TRBD2 identical over 9 bases. This CDR3 spans 14 amino acids. From germline, CDR1 is MDHEN and CDR2 SYDVKM. V shed 7 bases, J shed 2 bases, and the junction held 5 bases outside the gene matches. Written as DNA, the CDR3 is TGTGCCAGCACGCCTCTAGCGGGACAAGAGACCCAGTACTTC. Translating gives CASTPLAGQETQYF.

There are a few counts of this clonotype. This chain uses TRBV2 with TRBJ2-1; D unclear. There are 14 residues in the CDR3. In germline, CDR1 is SNHLY, CDR2 FYNNEI. V was trimmed by 1 base and J by 0 bases, leaving 4 bases between them. CDR3 loop: CASSEDRSYNEQFF. For the CDR3, the DNA is TGTGCCAGCAGTGAAGATCGCTCCTACAATGAGCAGTTCTTC.

This clonotype was found a few times. The rearrangement joins TRBV28 to TRBJ1-5, with D uncertain. Germline lookup yields CDR1 MDHEN and CDR2 SYDVKM. CDR3 length: 13 residues. V was clipped by 7 bases and J by 4 bases, with 11 bases between them. The CDR3 DNA follows: TGTGCCAGCACATCTGGAAGGAATCAGCCCCAGCATTTT. This sequence encodes CASTSGRNQPQHF. Filled out from reference TRBV28 and TRBJ1-5, the complete variable domain reads DVKVTQSSRYLVKRTGEKVFLECVQDMDHENMFWYRQDPGLGLRLIYFSYDVKMKEKGDIPEGYSVSREKKERFSLILESASTNQTSMYLCASTSGRNQPQHFGDGTRLSIL.

To note about this clonotype: A much larger clone differs by one base, so this may be a read error. V and J are TRBV28 and TRBJ1-1; no firm D call. The CDR3 loop spans 15 amino acids. Germline CDR1 is MDHEN and CDR2 is SYDVKM. V lost 5 bases, J lost 2 bases, and 15 bases lay in between. In DNA, the CDR3 is TGTGCCAGCAGTCCAACAAACGGGGAAAACACTGAAGCTTTCTTT. Translation: CASSPTNGENTEAFF.

This clonotype was seen just once. V is TRBV6-5 and J is TRBJ2-2; D remains ambiguous. V dropped 2 bases and J dropped 4 bases, with 11 bases sitting between them. This CDR3 spans 15 amino acids. Germline V gene sequence: CDR1 MNHEY, CDR2 SVGAGI. Here the CDR3 DNA reads TGTGCCAGCAGTTACGAGCCTAGAGGCACCGGGGAGCTGTTTTTT. Its translation: CASSYEPRGTGELFF.